The 27 T cell receptor beta chains below were found in one sample sequenced in a study of blood T cell repertoires in COVID-19. Assay used: immunoSEQ multiplex PCR; TCRdb lists only in-frame clones, some missing. The sample shows 160,000 or so clones, 84% of them seen only once. The sequenced sample consisted of peripheral blood. These receptors came from a woman aged 50 to 60 with acute or convalescent COVID-19.

The chain has TRBV5-6 and TRBJ1-4, with D hard to call. The CDR3 runs 14 residues. In germline, CDR1 is SGHDT, CDR2 YYEEEE. The ends were cut back, 5 bases at V and 7 bases at J, with 15 bases in the middle. CDR3 protein: CASSHSGSVEKLFF. Written as DNA, the CDR3 is TGTGCCAGCAGTCACTCCGGTTCGGTTGAAAAACTGTTTTTT.

This sequence joins TRBV6-5 and TRBJ2-5, with D perhaps TRBD1 (7 bases). This CDR3 has 15 amino acids. Deletions cut 9 bases from V and 1 base from J, with 18 bases between. The germline V gene has CDR1 MNHEY and CDR2 SVGAGI. The CDR3 is CASSGGLTSQETQYF. The CDR3 DNA is TGTGCCAGTTCAGGGGGACTGACTAGCCAAGAGACCCAGTACTTC.

This chain uses TRBV20-1 with TRBJ2-7, with 7 positions matching TRBD1. Germline-derived CDR1 and CDR2 are DFQATT and SNEGSKA (reference sequence). This CDR3 is 11 amino acids long. The V segment lost 6 bases and the J segment 2 bases; nucleotides outside the gene matches: 1. The CDR3 region is CSAGQPYEQYF. The CDR3 DNA is TGCAGTGCGGGACAGCCCTACGAGCAGTACTTC.

This clone was recorded a few times. The chain is built from TRBV2 and TRBJ1-2; D gene uncertain. V was trimmed by 7 bases and J by 0 bases, leaving 9 bases between them. The CDR3 is made up of 13 amino acids. Germline CDR1 and CDR2: SNHLY and FYNNEI. CDR3 loop: CASKGRANYGYTF. The CDR3 DNA sequence: TGTGCCAGCAAAGGGAGAGCTAACTATGGCTACACCTTC.

The chain uses TRBV5-4 and TRBJ2-5; 8 bases agree with TRBD1. In germline, CDR1 is SGHNT, CDR2 YYREEE (reference sequence). The CDR3 totals 14 residues. Unmatched junction bases numbered 7, after V lost 2 bases and J lost 7 bases. The CDR3, as DNA: TGTGCCAGCAGCTTCGGACAGGGAGAAGGGACCCAGTACTTC. Its translation is CASSFGQGEGTQYF.

The rearrangement joins TRBV7-2 to TRBJ2-4, with 9 bases that match TRBD1. J was trimmed by 7 bases and V by 5 bases; bases with no gene match: 6. The CDR3 spans 14 residues. Germline CDR1 is SGHTA and CDR2 is FQGNSA. The CDR3 loop reads CASSLGTGRNIQYF. The DNA of the CDR3 is TGTGCCAGCAGCCTTGGGACAGGGCGGAACATTCAGTACTTC. Full variable domain (rest looked up from reference TRBV7-2 and TRBJ2-4): GAGVSQSPSNKVTEKGKDVELRCDPISGHTALYWYRQSLGQGLEFLIYFQGNSAPDKSGLPSDRFSAERTGGSVSTLTIQRTQQEDSAVYLCASSLGTGRNIQYFGAGTRLSVL.

V usage is TRBV6-6 and J usage is TRBJ2-7, with 7 bases fitting TRBD1. The J segment lost 1 base and the V segment lost 5 bases, leaving 5 bases of the junction unmatched. Germline V gives CDR1 MNHNY, CDR2 SVGAGI (reference sequence). This CDR3 comprises 14 residues. The CDR3 sequence is CASSGTVRSYEQYF. The CDR3 DNA reads TGTGCCAGCAGTGGGACAGTGAGGTCCTACGAGCAGTACTTC.

The chain is built from TRBV5-5 and TRBJ2-7, with D perhaps TRBD1 (7 bases). Germline CDR1 reads SGHKS; CDR2 reads YYEKEE (reference sequence). V lost 0 bases and J 1 base, leaving 14 bases between the germline ends. The length of the CDR3 is 16 residues. The CDR3 region has the DNA TGTGCCAGCAGCTTGGACGCGGGGACAGTTTCCTACGAGCAGTACTTC. The encoded protein is CASSLDAGTVSYEQYF.

The J gene is TRBJ2-1, the V gene TRBV9; D is ambiguous. Trimming removed 0 bases from V and 7 bases from J, with 14 bases in between. Germline V gives CDR1 SGDLS, CDR2 YYNGEE. The CDR3 sequence is 15 residues long. The CDR3 bases are TGTGCCAGCAGCGTAGGCCAGACTTTATGGAATGAGCAGTTCTTC. Translation gives CASSVGQTLWNEQFF.

This clone occurred a few times. The rearrangement joins TRBV4-2 to TRBJ2-2; the match to TRBD2 covers 16 bases. The CDR3 runs 23 residues. V trimming: 2 bases; J trimming: 4 bases; junction bases outside the gene matches: 19. CDR1 is LGHNA, CDR2 YNFKEQ, per germline. The CDR3 protein is CASSQSSRRSGLAGGILTGELFF. In DNA form, the CDR3 reads TGTGCCAGCAGCCAATCCTCGAGGCGGTCGGGACTAGCGGGAGGGATCCTCACCGGGGAGCTGTTTTTT.

The chain joins TRBV2 to TRBJ1-2, with 8 nucleotides matching TRBD1. The CDR3 loop spans 15 amino acids. The J segment lost 4 bases and the V segment lost 6 bases, leaving 10 bases of the junction unmatched. Germline CDR1 and CDR2: SNHLY and FYNNEI. The CDR3 nucleotides are TGTGCCAGCAGAGCTAACAGGGGGATTGGCTATGGCTACACCTTC. It encodes CASRANRGIGYGYTF.

This sequence joins TRBV29-1 and TRBJ2-4; D might be TRBD1 (6 bases). Germline V gene lookup returns CDR1 SQVTM and CDR2 ANQGSEA. V was shortened by 5 bases and J by 5 bases, with 13 bases between the two germline ends. This CDR3 spans 13 amino acids. The DNA for the CDR3 is TGCAGCGTTAATAAAGGGGGAGAAAACATTCAGTACTTC. As protein: CSVNKGGENIQYF. Variable domain in full (rest from reference TRBV29-1 and TRBJ2-4): SAVISQKPSRDICQRGTSLTIQCQVDSQVTMMFWYRQQPGQSLTLIATANQGSEATYESGFVIDKFPISRPNLTFSTLTVSNMSPEDSSIYLCSVNKGGENIQYFGAGTRLSVL.

This clone is a singleton in its sample. The V gene is TRBV9, the J gene TRBJ2-5, with TRBD2 matching over 10 bases. V gave up 1 base and J gave up 2 bases; unmatched junction bases: 2. The CDR3 consists of 15 residues. Germline lookup yields CDR1 SGDLS and CDR2 YYNGEE. CDR3 residues: CASSVLAGGQETQYF. CDR3 DNA sequence: TGTGCCAGCAGCGTATTAGCGGGAGGACAAGAGACCCAGTACTTC.

V is TRBV9 and J is TRBJ1-5; 7 bases fit TRBD1. CDR3 length equals 14 residues. CDR1 is SGDLS, CDR2 YYNGEE, per germline. V gave up 3 bases and J gave up 6 bases; unmatched junction bases: 6. The CDR3 nucleotides read TGTGCCAGCAGCGCTGAAGGGGGCGGTCAGCCCCAGCATTTT. Its protein is CASSAEGGGQPQHF.

The CDR3 here is CASSQSGGRGYTF. The CDR3 DNA reads TGCGCCAGCAGTCAATCAGGGGGCCGTGGCTACACCTTC. The chain combines TRBV23-1 with TRBJ1-2; 7 nucleotides match TRBD1. TRBV23-1 is sorted into the ORF group, with uncertain function. Losses at the gene ends were 0 bases for V and 7 bases for J; bases not matched to a gene: 2. The CDR3 has 13 residues.

The V gene is TRBV9, the J gene TRBJ2-7; the match to TRBD1 covers 8 bases. Germline trimming cut 0 bases from V and 10 bases from J; bases unmatched to any gene: 12. The germline CDR1 and CDR2 sequences are SGDLS and YYNGEE. The CDR3 extends over 15 amino acids. The CDR3 DNA sequence: TGTGCCAGCAGCGTAGGAGGGGGAGGACAGGGACCACAGTACTTC. As protein: CASSVGGGGQGPQYF.

The V call is TRBV4-3, the J call TRBJ1-2; 7 bases fit TRBD1. V shed 0 bases and J 7 bases; nucleotides not matched to a gene: 5. Per germline, CDR1 LGHNA and CDR2 YSLEER. CDR3 length: 14 amino acids. This chain's CDR3 is CASSQDLTGAGYTF. As DNA, the CDR3 is TGCGCCAGCAGCCAAGACCTAACAGGGGCTGGCTACACCTTC.

The V and J genes are TRBV11-1 and TRBJ1-1; D call uncertain. The V gene's germline CDR1 is SGHAT and CDR2 FQDESV (reference sequence). V lost 4 bases to trimming and J lost 6 bases, with 9 bases between them. CDR3 size: 12 residues. This CDR3 is CASSSSRPEAFF. The CDR3 DNA follows: TGTGCCAGCAGCTCTTCTAGGCCTGAAGCTTTCTTT.

The chain carries TRBV4-2 and TRBJ1-3; TRBD1 is a possible D gene (6 bases). Germline V gene data show CDR1 as LGHNA and CDR2 as YNFKEQ. This CDR3 comprises 18 residues. The V end was cut by 4 bases, the J end by 1 base, with 20 bases between. Here the CDR3 DNA reads TGTGCCAGCAGCCGTAGCGTGGACAGCGGATTATCTGGAAACACCATATATTTT. It codes for CASSRSVDSGLSGNTIYF.

The CDR3 nucleotides read TGTGCCAGCAGCCCGGGGATCGGTTCTGGAAACACCATATATTTT. Translated, it gives CASSPGIGSGNTIYF. The chain couples TRBV11-2 to TRBJ1-3, with D unclear. This CDR3 has 15 residues. Germline CDR1 and CDR2: SGHAT and FQNNGV. Trimming shortened V by 5 bases and J by 1 base, and 12 bases separated the two germline ends.

The genes are TRBV6-2 or TRBV6-3 and TRBJ1-5; 8 positions match TRBD1. The junction had 5 bases not matched to a gene; V was cut back by 4 bases and J by 6 bases. The germline CDR1 and CDR2 sequences are MNHEY and SVGEGT. The CDR3 is 14 residues long. CDR3 sequence reads: CASSLAGGTQPQHF. The DNA for the CDR3 is TGTGCCAGCAGTTTGGCAGGGGGCACTCAGCCCCAGCATTTT.

The V call is TRBV7-3, the J call TRBJ2-2; 11 nucleotides align to TRBD2. Germline CDR1 SGHTA, CDR2 FQGTGA. Trimming took 2 bases from V and 5 from J; bases not matched to a gene: 4. CDR3 length: 16 amino acids. The CDR3 region has the DNA TGTGCCAGCAGCTTATGGCTAGCGGGAGGAACCGGGGAGCTGTTTTTT. As protein: CASSLWLAGGTGELFF.

The chain links TRBV6-4 to TRBJ1-1; D is possibly TRBD1 (6 bases). V lost 2 bases to trimming and J lost 4 bases, with 14 bases between them. Germline V gives CDR1 MRHNA, CDR2 SNTAGT. The CDR3 length is 15 residues. The CDR3, as DNA: TGTGCCAGCAGTGACCGAACAGGGTTAGGCACTGAAGCTTTCTTT. Residues: CASSDRTGLGTEAFF.

The chain recombines TRBV4-3 with TRBJ2-3, with 8 bases that match TRBD2. J gave up 2 bases and V 1 base, and 5 bases lay outside the gene matches. The CDR3 spans 16 residues. Germline assignment: CDR1 LGHNA and CDR2 YSLEER. CDR3 residues: CASSQALAGSTDTQYF. The DNA of the CDR3 is TGCGCCAGCAGCCAAGCCCTAGCGGGCTCCACAGATACGCAGTATTTT.

The chain recombines TRBV27 with TRBJ1-1; D uncertain. V lost 5 bases, J lost 13 bases, and 23 bases lay in between. Germline V CDR1 and CDR2: MNHEY, SMNVEV (reference sequence). This CDR3 has 14 amino acids. CDR3 sequence reads: CASSPRLGFPLGFF. The CDR3 DNA reads as TGTGCCAGCAGTCCTAGACTGGGTTTCCCTTTGGGTTTCTTT.

As for this clone: One end of the junction fails to match germline, which may point to a read error. The V call is TRBV20-1, the J call TRBJ2-7; D remains ambiguous. Germline V gene sequence: CDR1 DFQATT, CDR2 SNEGSKA (reference sequence). CDR3 size: 13 residues. CDR3 protein: CSASSSPSDEQYF. The CDR3 region has the DNA TGCAGTGCTAGTTCTTCCCCCTCCGACGAGCAGTACTTC.

The chain links TRBV5-1 to TRBJ1-1, with 8 positions matching TRBD1. Germline V gene lookup returns CDR1 SGHRS and CDR2 YFSETQ. The CDR3 spans 13 residues. Unmatched junction bases numbered 3, after V lost 2 bases and J lost 6 bases. CDR3 DNA: TGCGCCAGCAGCTTTGGACAGGGCGCTGAAGCTTTCTTT. As protein: CASSFGQGAEAFF.